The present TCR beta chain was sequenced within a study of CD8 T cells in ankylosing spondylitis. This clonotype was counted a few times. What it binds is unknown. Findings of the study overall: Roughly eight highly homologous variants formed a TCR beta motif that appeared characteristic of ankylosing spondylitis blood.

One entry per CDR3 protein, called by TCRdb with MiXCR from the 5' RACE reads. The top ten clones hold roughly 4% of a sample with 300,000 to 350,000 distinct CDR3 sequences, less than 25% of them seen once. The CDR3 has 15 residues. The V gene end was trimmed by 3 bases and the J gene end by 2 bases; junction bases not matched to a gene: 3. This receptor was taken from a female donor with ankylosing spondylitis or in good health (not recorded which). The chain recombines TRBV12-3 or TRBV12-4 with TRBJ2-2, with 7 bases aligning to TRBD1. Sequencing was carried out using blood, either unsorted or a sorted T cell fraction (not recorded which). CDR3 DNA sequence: TGTGCCAGCAGTTTTGAGGGGGCTAACACCGGGGAGCTGTTTTTT. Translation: CASSFEGANTGELFF.